This T cell receptor beta chain was captured in a study of blood T cell repertoires in COVID-19. Across the study: The study drew acute and convalescent COVID-19 samples from the United States, Italy and Spain. Nucleic acid was either cDNA or gDNA, and it came from T cells, B-cell-depleted T cells, or PBMCs.

Using immunoSEQ multiplex PCR, the repertoire was profiled, and TCRdb retains in-frame clones only, with some absent. The repertoire has approximately 170,000 clones, roughly nine tenths of them found once; the top ten carry about 18%. This CDR3 spans 15 amino acids. The germline gives CDR1 SEHNR, CDR2 FQNEAQ (reference sequence). V lost 5 bases, J lost 4 bases, and 8 bases stayed unmatched. This receptor was taken from a man in his fifties or sixties with active or convalescent COVID-19. Material: peripheral blood. The genes are TRBV7-9 and TRBJ1-5, with 7 bases lining up with TRBD1. CDR3 sequence (DNA): TGTGCCAGCAGCCGCCTCGGGACAGCAAATCAGCCCCAGCATTTT. Its translation is CASSRLGTANQPQHF.